These T cell receptor beta chains were read from a single sample in a study of cytomegalovirus exposure and HLA in healthy donors. Repertoires were generated with immunoSEQ multiplex PCR, while TCRdb's copy carries only in-frame clones and drops some. The top ten clones hold about 2.5% of a sample with more than 150,000 clones, under 80% of them seen once. Sample: PBMCs. These receptors came from a woman aged 30 to 39 in good health and CMV-seropositive. The CDR3 runs from the conserved cysteine through the conserved F or W. A D gene is named only where the DNA matches it firmly. Some rows have no size entry. The others give once, few or many, or a class for an expanded clone.

v_gene	abundance	j_gene	d_gene	CDR3aa	CDR3nt
TRBV6-6	-	TRBJ1-6	-	CASSYPQGSNSPLHF	TGTGCCAGCAGTTACCCCCAGGGAAGTAATTCACCCCTCCACTTT
TRBV2	-	TRBJ1-6	TRBD1	CASSLGQARNSPLHF	TGTGCCAGCAGTCTCGGACAGGCCAGAAATTCACCCCTCCACTTT
TRBV28	-	TRBJ2-3	-	CASSFSTGTQYF	TGTGCCAGCAGTTTCTCAACGGGTACGCAGTATTTT
TRBV6-4	few	TRBJ2-1	TRBD1	CASSESPGQGNEQFF	TGTGCCAGCAGTGAATCTCCGGGACAGGGCAATGAGCAGTTCTTC
TRBV5-5	-	TRBJ1-3	-	CASSLNRASGNTIYF	TGTGCCAGCAGCTTGAACAGGGCCTCTGGAAACACCATATATTTT
TRBV11-2	-	TRBJ1-1	-	CASSLGGLGEAFF	TGTGCCAGCAGCTTGGGAGGGCTGGGTGAAGCTTTCTTT
TRBV11-2	-	TRBJ1-3	-	CASSSLKKTGNTIYF	TGTGCCAGCAGCTCGCTAAAAAAGACTGGAAACACCATATATTTT
TRBV19	-	TRBJ2-2	-	CASSGQNPTGELFF	TGTGCCAGTAGTGGACAGAATCCCACCGGGGAGCTGTTTTTT
TRBV4-2	few	TRBJ1-1	TRBD1	CASSQVTGVNTEAFF	TGTGCCAGCAGCCAAGTGACAGGGGTGAACACTGAAGCTTTCTTT
TRBV6-5	few	TRBJ1-1	-	CASKGHFGTEAFF	TGTGCCAGCAAAGGCCACTTCGGGACTGAAGCTTTCTTT
TRBV6-6	-	TRBJ2-3	TRBD1	CASSVTGGWDTQYF	TGTGCCAGCAGCGTGACAGGGGGTTGGGATACGCAGTATTTT
TRBV7-7	-	TRBJ2-2	-	CASSLNFQVRTGELFF	TGTGCCAGCAGCTTAAATTTCCAGGTTCGGACCGGGGAGCTGTTTTTT
TRBV5-4	-	TRBJ2-3	TRBD1	CASSNRDRGTDTQYF	TGTGCCAGCAGCAACCGGGACAGGGGGACAGATACGCAGTATTTT
TRBV6-6	-	TRBJ2-3	TRBD1	CASSRDRSTDTQYF	TGTGCCAGCAGCCGGGACAGGAGCACAGATACGCAGTATTTT
TRBV10-1	-	TRBJ1-1	-	CASRRDGNTEAFF	TGCGCCAGCAGGCGGGACGGGAACACTGAAGCTTTCTTT
TRBV7-9	-	TRBJ2-1	-	CASTSFRRTVPYNEQFF	TGTGCCAGCACCTCCTTTCGGAGGACAGTCCCCTACAATGAGCAGTTCTTC
TRBV7-3	-	TRBJ2-1	TRBD2	CASSGTSGGAGNEQFF	TGTGCCTCCTCGGGGACTAGCGGGGGGGCGGGGAATGAGCAGTTCTTC
TRBV2	-	TRBJ2-5	TRBD2	CASSILRTSGGSKETQYF	TGTGCCAGCAGCATCCTAAGGACTAGCGGGGGGTCAAAAGAGACCCAGTACTTC
TRBV28	-	TRBJ2-7	-	CASSLREWSYEQYF	TGTGCCAGCAGTTTAAGGGAGTGGTCCTACGAGCAGTACTTC
TRBV29-1	-	TRBJ2-3	TRBD2	CSVGTSGSDTQYF	TGCAGCGTCGGGACTAGCGGCTCAGATACGCAGTATTTT
TRBV5-1	-	TRBJ1-6	-	CASSLGTAGSPLHF	TGCGCCAGCAGCTTGGGTACAGCAGGGTCACCCCTCCACTTT
TRBV28	-	TRBJ2-2	-	CASSQGGLNTGELFF	TGTGCCAGCAGTCAGGGTGGGCTGAATACCGGGGAGCTGTTTTTT
TRBV5-1	-	TRBJ2-5	-	CASSRQLKETQYF	TGCGCCAGCAGCCGACAGTTAAAAGAGACCCAGTACTTC
TRBV5-5	-	TRBJ2-5	TRBD2	CASSLFVAGGEAFGETQYF	TGTGCCAGCAGCTTGTTCGTAGCGGGCGGAGAGGCTTTTGGGGAGACCCAGTACTTC
TRBV4-1	-	TRBJ2-2	TRBD2	CASSPGLAGGPGTGELFF	TGCGCCAGCAGCCCAGGACTAGCGGGGGGGCCTGGCACCGGGGAGCTGTTTTTT
TRBV7-2	-	TRBJ2-5	-	CASSPGLVQETQYF	TGTGCCAGCAGCCCCGGACTGGTTCAAGAGACCCAGTACTTC